This entry lists 32 T cell receptor beta chains sequenced from one sample in a study of blood T cell repertoires in COVID-19 (dated by TCRdb to 2020 to 2021). To prepare the library, the immunoSEQ multiplex PCR assay was applied. Drawn from immuneACCESS, this table holds only the in-frame rearrangements with V and J called that TCRdb kept. Clones are partly lost; checked studies trace under half to an unresolved V gene and leave the rest unexplained. The sample records a few hundred thousand clones, roughly 85% of which are singletons. Roughly 3.8% of the sample is in the top ten clones. Material: PBMCs or T cells enriched from blood (not recorded which). The receptors were sampled from a woman in her forties with acute COVID-19.

V is TRBV15 and J is TRBJ2-7; 11 bases align to TRBD2. The CDR3 totals 17 residues. Germline trimming cut 2 bases from V and 0 bases from J; bases unmatched to any gene: 6. The germline V gene has CDR1 LNHNV and CDR2 YYDKDF (reference sequence). CDR3: CATSRSPGTSGSYEQYF. CDR3 sequence (DNA): TGTGCCACCAGCAGATCCCCCGGGACTAGCGGCTCCTACGAGCAGTACTTC.

The rearrangement uses TRBV15 and TRBJ2-3, with D possibly being TRBD2 (5 bases). Trimming stripped 3 bases from V and 6 bases from J, with 19 bases between. Per germline, CDR1 LNHNV and CDR2 YYDKDF (reference sequence). The CDR3 covers 16 residues. The CDR3 DNA follows: TGTGCCACCAGCAGGGAAACGGGAACGGGATACGATACGCAGTATTTT. Protein sequence: CATSRETGTGYDTQYF.

CDR3 DNA sequence: TGTGCCAGTAGTTGGAAGCCTCTTGGGCCTGAAGCTTTCTTT. Amino acid sequence: CASSWKPLGPEAFF. This chain connects TRBV19 to TRBJ1-1, with D unresolved. The V gene lost 5 bases and the J gene lost 6 bases, with 16 bases spanning the gap. CDR1 LNHDA and CDR2 SQIVND come from the germline V gene (reference sequence). This CDR3 contains 14 residues. Looking up the rest from reference TRBV19 and TRBJ1-1 gives the full variable domain: DGGITQSPKYLFRKEGQNVTLSCEQNLNHDAMYWYRQDPGQGLRLIYYSQIVNDFQKGDIAEGYSVSREKKESFPLTVTSAQKNPTAFYLCASSWKPLGPEAFFGQGTRLTVV.

The chain couples TRBV28 to TRBJ2-1, with D possibly matching TRBD2 (5 bases). The CDR3 spans 12 residues. Trimming removed 5 bases at V and 4 bases at J, with 6 bases between. CDR1 MDHEN and CDR2 SYDVKM come from the germline V gene. CDR3 nucleotides: TGTGCCAGCAGTCAGCGGTACAATGAGCAGTTCTTC. Translation gives CASSQRYNEQFF.

The CDR3: CASSFLSGGQETQYF. In DNA form, the CDR3 reads TGTGCCAGCAGCTTCCTCTCGGGAGGCCAAGAGACCCAGTACTTC. The chain uses TRBV7-2 and TRBJ2-5; 7 bases are shared with TRBD2. In germline, CDR1 is SGHTA, CDR2 FQGNSA. Trimming removed 3 bases from V and 1 base from J; junction bases left unmatched: 5. This CDR3 has 15 amino acids. Based on the CDR3 plus reference TRBV7-2 and TRBJ2-5, the full variable domain is GAGVSQSPSNKVTEKGKDVELRCDPISGHTALYWYRQSLGQGLEFLIYFQGNSAPDKSGLPSDRFSAERTGGSVSTLTIQRTQQEDSAVYLCASSFLSGGQETQYFGPGTRLLVL.

The chain joins TRBV5-5 to TRBJ2-5; 8 nucleotides align to TRBD1. Trimming took 5 bases from V and 1 from J; bases not matched to a gene: 4. Germline CDR1 reads SGHKS; CDR2 reads YYEKEE (reference sequence). This CDR3 is built from 14 residues. The chain's CDR3 is CASSTGQGQETQYF. The CDR3 DNA sequence: TGTGCCAGCAGTACTGGACAGGGCCAAGAGACCCAGTACTTC.

The chain recombines TRBV20-1 with TRBJ2-7, with 9 bases matching TRBD2. V shed 3 bases, J shed 6 bases, and the junction held 9 bases outside the gene matches. Germline lookup yields CDR1 DFQATT and CDR2 SNEGSKA (reference sequence). This CDR3 region has 14 residues. The CDR3 nucleotides are TGCAGTGCTAGTCGGCCTAGCGGGATTACCGAGCAGTACTTC. Residues: CSASRPSGITEQYF.

This rearrangement joins TRBV10-1 to TRBJ2-7, with D perhaps TRBD1 (7 bases). V lost 4 bases, J lost 6 bases, and 16 bases lay in between. The CDR3 length is 14 residues. Germline V gene sequence: CDR1 WNHNN, CDR2 SYGVQD (reference sequence). CDR3 in DNA: TGCGCCAGCAGTGCCAGGGGGGAGAAGGGCGAGCAGTACTTC. Its translation: CASSARGEKGEQYF.

The genes are TRBV28 and TRBJ1-5, with D maybe TRBD1 (5 bases). The CDR3 spans 15 residues. The V and J ends lost 1 base and 5 bases respectively, with 12 bases between them. Germline V lookup: CDR1 MDHEN, CDR2 SYDVKM. The CDR3 sequence is CASSLSAGKDQPQHF. The CDR3 DNA reads as TGTGCCAGCAGTTTATCAGCAGGGAAGGATCAGCCCCAGCATTTT.

On this clone: This clone may be a read error of a much larger clone one base away. The V call is TRBV3-1 (or the pseudogene TRBV3-2), the J call TRBJ1-5; TRBD1 might be the D (6 bases). There are 14 residues in the CDR3. CDR1 LGHDT and CDR2 YNNKEL come from the germline V gene (reference sequence). With 4 bases removed from V and 0 bases from J, the gap between germline ends came to 7 bases. DNA for the CDR3: TGTGCCAGCAGCCTACAGGGTAGCAATCAGCCCCAGCATTTT. Its protein is CASSLQGSNQPQHF.

The rearrangement links TRBV2 to TRBJ2-1; 7 bases fit TRBD1. Germline V gives CDR1 SNHLY, CDR2 FYNNEI. V was clipped by 4 bases and J by 8 bases; unmatched bases: 5. This CDR3 has 13 residues. The CDR3 protein is CASSVGTGDEQFF. The CDR3 coding sequence is TGTGCCAGCAGTGTCGGTACAGGGGATGAGCAGTTCTTC.

Only one count was recorded for this clone. The V call is TRBV7-9, the J call TRBJ2-1, with 10 bases aligning to TRBD1. V was clipped by 5 bases and J by 10 bases; unmatched bases: 8. CDR3 length: 14 residues. Germline V CDR1 and CDR2: SEHNR, FQNEAQ (reference sequence). In nucleotides, the CDR3 is TGTGCCAGCAGCGCTCGACAGGGGGCAGGGGAGCAGTTCTTC. It is translated as CASSARQGAGEQFF.

This sequence joins TRBV6-1 and TRBJ2-1; 11 bases are shared with TRBD2. Per germline, CDR1 MNHNS and CDR2 SASEGT. This CDR3 spans 17 amino acids. V trimming: 4 bases; J trimming: 1 base; junction bases outside the gene matches: 6. The CDR3 here is CASSVAGGGGSYNEQFF. The CDR3 DNA reads TGTGCCAGCAGTGTAGCGGGAGGGGGAGGATCCTACAATGAGCAGTTCTTC.

This clone is a singleton in its sample. The chain recombines TRBV13 with TRBJ2-4, with a tentative D call TRBD2 (6 bases). Trimming pared 4 bases from V and 6 bases from J, leaving 13 bases between. This CDR3 is built from 14 residues. Per the germline V gene, CDR1 is PRHDT and CDR2 is FYEKMQ (reference sequence). CDR3: CASSSRGLGNIQYF. The CDR3, as DNA: TGTGCCAGCAGCTCTAGGGGACTGGGAAACATTCAGTACTTC.

The chain carries TRBV19 and TRBJ2-1; D possibly corresponds to TRBD1 (5 bases). This CDR3 comprises 13 residues. Trimming took 6 bases from V and 10 from J, leaving 16 bases between them. Germline CDR1 is LNHDA and CDR2 is SQIVND (reference sequence). The CDR3 DNA reads TGTGCCAGTAGACAAACAGGATTACGGGAGCAGTTCTTC. Amino acids: CASRQTGLREQFF.

This rearrangement joins TRBV28 to TRBJ1-1, with D possibly being TRBD1 (5 bases). The CDR3 is 15 residues long. Germline CDR1 reads MDHEN; CDR2 reads SYDVKM. Trimming left V 7 bases short and J 3 bases short, with 18 bases between. The CDR3 region is CASTIGSGRHTEAFF. CDR3 nucleotides: TGTGCCAGCACCATCGGTTCAGGGCGGCACACTGAAGCTTTCTTT.

A few counts support this clone. This chain links TRBV27 with TRBJ1-5, with 7 bases aligning to TRBD1. With 5 bases clipped from V and 0 bases from J, the junction kept 19 bases outside the gene matches. This CDR3 has 20 amino acids. Germline CDR1 reads MNHEY; CDR2 reads SMNVEV (reference sequence). The DNA of the CDR3 is TGTGCCAGCAGTCCTCTACGGACAGGTCGGGGGGGTTATAGCAATCAGCCCCAGCATTTT. This gives the protein CASSPLRTGRGGYSNQPQHF.

V usage is TRBV7-3 and J usage is TRBJ2-7; D might be TRBD2 (5 bases). Trimming left V 2 bases short and J 0 bases short, with 5 bases between. The CDR3 is 13 residues long. The germline V gene encodes CDR1 SGHTA and CDR2 FQGTGA. The CDR3 DNA reads TGTGCCAGCAGCTTAGCGGGCTCCTACGAGCAGTACTTC. Residues: CASSLAGSYEQYF.

The gene calls are TRBV5-1 and TRBJ2-1; TRBD2 aligns across 7 bases. V lost 0 bases to trimming and J lost 4 bases; unmatched junction nucleotides: 7. CDR1 and CDR2 (germline): SGHRS, YFSETQ. This CDR3 is built from 16 residues. CDR3 region: CASSLEAGGSYNEQFF. The CDR3 DNA follows: TGCGCCAGCAGCTTGGAGGCCGGCGGGAGTTACAATGAGCAGTTCTTC.

This clone was recorded once. This rearrangement joins TRBV6-5 to TRBJ2-1, with 7 nucleotides matching TRBD1. Trimming at V came to 6 bases and at J to 0 bases, leaving 5 bases not matched to a gene. CDR3 length equals 15 residues. Germline CDR1 is MNHEY and CDR2 is SVGAGI. The CDR3 DNA is TGTGCCAGCAGCTACCGGGACAGCTCCTACAATGAGCAGTTCTTC. Protein sequence: CASSYRDSSYNEQFF.

This clone occurred once. The V call is TRBV19, the J call TRBJ1-3, with a possible D match to TRBD1 (6 bases). Germline values: CDR1 LNHDA, CDR2 SQIVND (reference sequence). V lost 5 bases and J 0 bases, leaving 11 bases between the germline ends. The CDR3 is 15 amino acids. CDR3 in amino acids: CASSVRTVSGNTIYF. The CDR3 bases are TGTGCCAGTAGTGTTCGGACAGTCTCTGGAAACACCATATATTTT. Drawing the rest from reference TRBV19 and TRBJ1-3, the complete variable domain is DGGITQSPKYLFRKEGQNVTLSCEQNLNHDAMYWYRQDPGQGLRLIYYSQIVNDFQKGDIAEGYSVSREKKESFPLTVTSAQKNPTAFYLCASSVRTVSGNTIYFGEGSWLTVV.

The chain joins TRBV5-1 to TRBJ2-5; 7 positions agree with TRBD1. The CDR3 contains 15 residues. CDR1 is SGHRS and CDR2 is YFSETQ in the germline V gene. V was clipped by 3 bases and J by 5 bases; unmatched bases: 10. The DNA for the CDR3 is TGCGCCAGCAGCTACCGACAGGGAACCAAGGAGACCCAGTACTTC. This sequence encodes CASSYRQGTKETQYF.

The V call is TRBV28, the J call TRBJ1-4, with D hard to call. With 5 bases removed from V and 5 bases from J, the gap between germline ends came to 15 bases. Germline V gene lookup returns CDR1 MDHEN and CDR2 SYDVKM. The CDR3 has 15 amino acids. The CDR3 DNA reads TGTGCCAGCAGTCGTCCTATCCGAATGAATGAAAAACTGTTTTTT. It encodes CASSRPIRMNEKLFF.

The chain joins TRBV3-1 (or the pseudogene TRBV3-2) to TRBJ2-7; the match to TRBD1 covers 9 bases. The CDR3 has 14 residues. With 3 bases clipped from V and 3 bases from J, the junction kept 3 bases outside the gene matches. Per germline, CDR1 LGHDT and CDR2 YNNKEL (reference sequence). This chain's CDR3 is CASSHGTGRYEQYF. For the CDR3, the DNA is TGTGCCAGCAGCCACGGGACAGGGCGCTACGAGCAGTACTTC.

This clone came up once. The J gene is TRBJ2-7, the V gene TRBV12-3 or TRBV12-4; D possibly corresponds to TRBD2 (6 bases). V shed 6 bases and J shed 7 bases, with 13 bases lying between them. There are 12 residues in the CDR3. CDR3 amino acids: CASRGLSNEQYF. CDR3 sequence (DNA): TGTGCCAGCAGGGGACTTTCTAATGAGCAGTACTTC.

This chain links TRBV27 with TRBJ2-3, with TRBD1 identical over 7 bases. The CDR3 runs to 14 residues. With V trimmed by 6 bases and J by 2 bases, 5 bases remained unmatched. Germline CDR1 is MNHEY and CDR2 is SMNVEV (reference sequence). DNA of the CDR3: TGTGCCAGCAGCCCCGGGACAGCCACAGATACGCAGTATTTT. As protein: CASSPGTATDTQYF.

In its sample, this clone was seen once. The CDR3 nucleotides read TGTGCCAGCAGCTTAGCGTTGGGCGGGGACTCCTACGAGCAGTACTTC. Its translation: CASSLALGGDSYEQYF. V is TRBV7-9 and J is TRBJ2-7; TRBD2 might be the D (6 bases). V lost 0 bases and J 0 bases, leaving 12 bases between the germline ends. The length of the CDR3 is 16 residues. Germline CDR1 reads SEHNR; CDR2 reads FQNEAQ (reference sequence). Variable domain in full (rest from reference TRBV7-9 and TRBJ2-7): DTGVSQNPRHKITKRGQNVTFRCDPISEHNRLYWYRQTLGQGPEFLTYFQNEAQLEKSRLLSDRFSAERPKGSFSTLEIQRTEQGDSAMYLCASSLALGGDSYEQYFGPGTRLTVT.

The table lists this clone with a count of one. The V and J genes are TRBV24-1 and TRBJ2-1; 9 bases agree with TRBD1. The CDR3 spans 17 residues. V lost 8 bases, J lost 4 bases, and 14 bases stayed unmatched. Germline V lookup: CDR1 KGHDR, CDR2 SFDVKD. The DNA for the CDR3 is TGTGCCACCACCCCCGGGAAGGGACAGGGCAAGTACAATGAGCAGTTCTTC. It codes for CATTPGKGQGKYNEQFF.

As DNA, the CDR3 is TGTGCCAGCAGCGTAGATCCCAGTGTGAACTATGGCTACACCTTC. Residues: CASSVDPSVNYGYTF. V usage is TRBV9 and J usage is TRBJ1-2; no clear D. The length of the CDR3 is 15 residues. V was clipped by 0 bases and J by 2 bases, with 11 bases between them. Germline CDR1 and CDR2: SGDLS and YYNGEE.

The chain couples TRBV20-1 to TRBJ1-4; D is uncertain. Looked up from germline, CDR1 is DFQATT and CDR2 is SNEGSKA (reference sequence). The V end was cut by 5 bases, the J end by 8 bases, with 9 bases between. This CDR3 has 11 residues. CDR3 nucleotide sequence: TGCAGTGCTCAGACCGGGGAAAAACTGTTTTTT. Encoded protein: CSAQTGEKLFF.

This clone was seen just once. This chain uses TRBV5-5 with TRBJ1-1; D remains unclear. CDR1 SGHKS and CDR2 YYEKEE come from the germline V gene (reference sequence). The V and J ends lost 0 bases and 5 bases respectively, with 8 bases between them. The CDR3 totals 13 residues. The CDR3 spells CASSLVLLTEAFF. The CDR3 DNA sequence: TGTGCCAGCAGCTTGGTGCTCCTAACTGAAGCTTTCTTT.

The rearrangement links TRBV7-9 to TRBJ1-5, with 7 bases identical to TRBD1. Trimming at V came to 5 bases and at J to 7 bases, leaving 8 bases not matched to a gene. The CDR3 spans 14 residues. CDR1 is SEHNR and CDR2 is FQNEAQ in the germline V gene (reference sequence). CDR3 residues: CASSRTGVGQPQHF. The CDR3 nucleotides read TGTGCCAGCAGCAGAACAGGGGTAGGACAGCCCCAGCATTTT.